This T cell receptor beta chain was captured by sequencing in a study of beta chain features in type 1 diabetes. Findings and caveats of the study: Patients with Type 1 diabetes showed moderately but significantly shorter TCRB CDR3s in all four CD4+ subsets.

Of the isolated RNA, all was reverse transcribed, and so the sequenced material was expressed TCRB transcripts. Profiled with immunoSEQ multiplex PCR; TCRdb holds only in-frame clones, not every one. The data hold about 650,000 clones, with around 12% observed a single time. This clone appeared a few times. Its cognate antigen is unknown. This CDR3 has 14 residues. CDR1 SGHNT and CDR2 YYREEE come from the germline V gene (reference sequence). V shed 3 bases and J shed 4 bases, with 13 bases lying between them. The genes are TRBV5-4 and TRBJ1-1; possibly TRBD1 for D (6 bases). The source material was naive CD4+ T cells from blood. The source of this sequence is a man aged 25 to 45 with type 1 diabetes. The CDR3 loop is CASSSKGQITEAFF. CDR3 DNA sequence: TGTGCCAGCAGCTCCAAGGGACAAATCACTGAAGCTTTCTTT.